This passage covers 17 T cell receptor beta chains from one sample sequenced in a study of glioma-infiltrating T cells. Amplification of TCR alpha and beta CDR3 regions from RNA used iRepertoire nested multiplex PCR. TCRdb used MiXCR to reprocess the multiplex PCR reads, holding one entry per CDR3 protein. The sample has approximately 120,000 distinct CDR3 sequences, roughly 24% seen once; the top ten hold roughly 15%. Sequencing was performed on glioma tissue, nonneoplastic brain tissue, or PBMCs (not recorded which). Receptor source: a human donor with low-grade glioma or glioblastoma, undergoing nonglioma brain surgery, or in good health (not recorded which).

This clonotype was seen ten or more times. The chain has TRBV6-2 or TRBV6-3 and TRBJ2-3; D is perhaps TRBD2 (5 bases). V was cut by 2 bases and J by 2 bases, with 8 bases left in between. Germline V gene data show CDR1 as MNHEY and CDR2 as SVGEGT. The CDR3 is made up of 14 amino acids. Here the CDR3 reads CASSYPDYTDTQYF. In nucleotides, the CDR3 is TGTGCCAGCAGTTACCCCGACTACACAGATACGCAGTATTTT.

The genes are TRBV15 and TRBJ2-3; no reliable D call. The length of the CDR3 is 12 residues. CDR1 is LNHNV, CDR2 YYDKDF, per germline (reference sequence). Trimming took off 3 bases at V and 0 bases at J, with 1 base between the two ends. The CDR3 nucleotides read TGTGCCACCAGCAGCAGCACAGATACGCAGTATTTT. Amino acids: CATSSSTDTQYF.

This clonotype appeared many times. The chain carries TRBV7-2 and TRBJ2-1, with TRBD2 matching over 11 bases. The trim removed 1 base at V and 5 bases at J, leaving 1 base unmatched. Germline V lookup: CDR1 SGHTA, CDR2 FQGNSA. The length of the CDR3 is 15 residues. CDR3 nucleotides: TGTGCCAGCAGCTTAGAACTAGCGGGAGACAATGAGCAGTTCTTC. The encoded protein is CASSLELAGDNEQFF.

A remark on this clonotype: This likely comes from a read error, as the CDR3 has no conserved phenylalanine or tryptophan at its end. This chain connects TRBV6-2 or TRBV6-3 to TRBJ2-1; 11 nucleotides agree with TRBD1. In germline, CDR1 is MNHEY, CDR2 SVGEGT. V lost 2 bases to trimming and J lost 2 bases; unmatched junction nucleotides: 8. The CDR3 sequence is 18 residues long. CDR3 nucleotide sequence: TGTGCCAGCAGTTACGAAACAGGACAGGGGGCTACCTACAATGAGCAGTTCTCC. Protein: CASSYETGQGATYNEQFS.

A few counts support this clonotype. A much more abundant neighbour one base away suggests this may be a read error. This rearrangement joins TRBV20-1 to TRBJ2-5; 11 bases are shared with TRBD2. Germline V CDR1 and CDR2: DFQATT, SNEGSKA (reference sequence). Trimming took 4 bases from V and 7 from J; bases not matched to a gene: 5. The CDR3 length is 13 residues. The chain's CDR3 is CSATLSGRGTQYF. The CDR3 coding sequence is TGCAGTGCTACCCTTAGCGGGAGGGGGACCCAGTACTTC.

This clonotype was recorded many times. The chain combines TRBV6-1 with TRBJ2-1; 14 bases agree with TRBD2. The CDR3 has 16 residues. CDR1 MNHNS and CDR2 SASEGT come from the germline V gene. The V gene end was trimmed by 6 bases and the J gene end by 5 bases; junction bases not matched to a gene: 6. DNA of the CDR3: TGTGCCAGCAGCGGGACTAGCGGGAGCCTTGACAATGAGCAGTTCTTC. It encodes CASSGTSGSLDNEQFF.

This clonotype was seen repeatedly, ten times or more. The chain carries TRBV6-2 or TRBV6-3 and TRBJ2-5; D uncertain. The CDR3 has 14 residues. The V gene lost 0 bases and the J gene lost 5 bases, with 10 bases spanning the gap. Per germline, CDR1 MNHEY and CDR2 SVGEGT. The CDR3 DNA reads as TGTGCCAGCAGTTACTCGTTGCAGACGGAGACCCAGTACTTC. Residues: CASSYSLQTETQYF.

This clonotype was counted a few times. J is TRBJ2-3 and V is TRBV10-3; 9 bases are shared with TRBD2. J was trimmed by 2 bases and V by 3 bases; bases with no gene match: 3. CDR3 length: 15 amino acids. CDR1 ENHRY and CDR2 SYGVKD come from the germline V gene. CDR3 protein: CAISDPSGATDTQYF. Here the CDR3 DNA reads TGTGCCATCAGTGACCCTAGCGGGGCCACAGATACGCAGTATTTT.

With respect to this clonotype: A much bigger clone sits one base away, suggesting this may be a read error. The chain carries TRBV7-9 and TRBJ2-7; TRBD2 matches 8 bases. Germline-derived CDR1 and CDR2 are SEHNR and FQNEAQ (reference sequence). The CDR3 totals 17 residues. In nucleotides, the CDR3 is TGTGCCAGCAGCTCAACCCTATGGGCTAGCGGGCAGTACGAGAAGTACTTC. Protein product: CASSSTLWASGQYEKYF.

This clonotype was seen repeatedly, ten times or more. The chain joins TRBV6-6 to TRBJ2-7; TRBD2 matches at 13 bases. J gave up 4 bases and V 2 bases, and 5 bases lay outside the gene matches. CDR3 size: 16 residues. The germline CDR1 and CDR2 sequences are MNHNY and SVGAGI (reference sequence). The CDR3 nucleotides read TGTGCCAGCAGTTACCGTGGGACTAGCGGGAAATACGAGCAGTACTTC. Amino acids: CASSYRGTSGKYEQYF.

This clonotype has a count of ten or more. The V call is TRBV20-1, the J call TRBJ1-5; D not certain. In germline, CDR1 is DFQATT, CDR2 SNEGSKA (reference sequence). The CDR3 contains 13 residues. Trimming stripped 5 bases from V and 0 bases from J, with 8 bases between. In nucleotides, the CDR3 is TGCAGTGCTTTGACAATTAGCAATCAGCCCCAGCATTTT. Protein: CSALTISNQPQHF.

In the case of this clonotype: Given a much more abundant clone one base away, this may be a read error. The V and J genes are TRBV2 and TRBJ1-5; perhaps TRBD1 as D (5 bases). CDR1 and CDR2 (germline): SNHLY, FYNNEI. The length of the CDR3 is 14 residues. CDR3 sequence (DNA): TGTGCCAGCAGTGACAGGGTTGACAATCAGCCCCATCATTTT. Translating it yields CASSDRVDNQPHHF. Full variable domain (rest looked up from reference TRBV2 and TRBJ1-5): EPEVTQTPSHQVTQMGQEVILRCVPISNHLYFYWYRQILGQKVEFLVSFYNNEISEKSEIFDDQFSVERPDGSNFTLKIRSTKLEDSAMYFCASSDRVDNQPHHFGDGTRLSIL.

Only a few counts were recorded for this clonotype. A read error may explain this, as a much larger clone is one base away. The V gene is TRBV27, the J gene TRBJ2-6; a possible D gene is TRBD2 (6 bases). The CDR3 has 17 amino acids. The germline V gene encodes CDR1 MNHEY and CDR2 SMNVEV (reference sequence). Trimming pared 3 bases from V and 2 bases from J, leaving 14 bases between. The DNA for the CDR3 is TGTGCCAGCAGTTTGACGGGAGAACTGGCTGGGGCCAACGTCCTGACTTTC. It codes for CASSLTGELAGANVLTF.

Ten or more counts support this clonotype. This chain links TRBV20-1 with TRBJ1-5; D might be TRBD1 (5 bases). This CDR3 comprises 15 residues. Deletions cut 2 bases from V and 2 bases from J, with 13 bases between. Germline lookup yields CDR1 DFQATT and CDR2 SNEGSKA (reference sequence). DNA of the CDR3: TGCAGTGCTAGACCGGCAGGGCAGGGCAATCAGCCCCAGCATTTT. This sequence encodes CSARPAGQGNQPQHF.

This chain connects TRBV30 to TRBJ2-1, with 7 bases identical to TRBD1. Trimming removed 1 base from V and 5 bases from J; junction bases left unmatched: 2. The CDR3 length is 13 residues. The germline V gene encodes CDR1 GTSNPN and CDR2 SVGIG (reference sequence). The DNA of the CDR3 is TGTGCCTGGAGTGGGGGACAGAACAATGAGCAGTTCTTC. As protein: CAWSGGQNNEQFF.

This clonotype came up many times. CDR3 sequence reads: CASSEGQPSTDTQYF. The CDR3 nucleotides read TGTGCCAGCAGTGAAGGGCAGCCAAGCACAGATACGCAGTATTTT. V usage is TRBV2 and J usage is TRBJ2-3; no clear D gene. CDR1 is SNHLY, CDR2 FYNNEI, per germline. Trimming shortened V by 1 base and J by 0 bases, and 8 bases separated the two germline ends. The CDR3 contains 15 residues.

This chain uses TRBV28 with TRBJ1-1; 7 nucleotides agree with TRBD1. With V trimmed by 11 bases and J by 5 bases, 17 bases remained unmatched. This CDR3 comprises 15 residues. CDR1 is MDHEN and CDR2 is SYDVKM in the germline V gene. The CDR3 nucleotides are TGTGCCTACAGTACTCCGCAGGGGGGCAAGACTGAAGCTTTCTTT. Amino acids: CAYSTPQGGKTEAFF.